This T cell receptor (beta chain) was observed in a study of blood T cell repertoires in COVID-19. Study details: Sites across the United States, Italy and Spain contributed samples from acute and convalescent COVID-19. PBMCs, B-cell-depleted T cells, or T cells provided the cDNA or gDNA that made up the material.

The V end was cut by 6 bases, the J end by 7 bases, with 10 bases between. The CDR3 extends over 12 amino acids. In the authors' workflow: Estimation of nucleated cell counts was performed using reference gene primer amplification. The data were produced by immunoSEQ multiplex PCR, yet TCRdb's version contains in-frame clones alone and is incomplete. The V and J calls and clone size were taken over from that table, and D and trimming were inferred from the DNA. Here the sample spans some 240,000 clones, about four fifths being singletons. This sequence joins TRBV12-3 or TRBV12-4 and TRBJ2-1; D remains unclear. The sequence was obtained from a woman between 35 and 50 years old who had recovered from COVID-19. The sample taken for sequencing was peripheral blood. CDR3 coding DNA: TGTGCCAGCAGCCCCACGCGGAATGAGCAGTTCTTC. Translation gives CASSPTRNEQFF.